This T cell receptor (beta chain) was captured by sequencing in a study of CD8 T cells in ankylosing spondylitis. TCRdb re-called the 5' RACE reads through MiXCR, storing one row per CDR3 protein. The data contain approximately 540,000 distinct CDR3 sequences, approximately 12% of them singletons. A note on this clonotype: The antigen is not known. At one of its ends the junction is not consistent with the germline gene, which may arise from a read error.

Germline-derived CDR1 and CDR2 are MNHEY and SMNVEV (reference sequence). The CDR3 is 11 residues long. Regarding the study as a whole: What seemed typical of ankylosing spondylitis blood was a TCR beta motif built from about 8 highly homologous variants.

The sample comprised blood, either unsorted or a sorted T cell fraction (not recorded which). This chain joins TRBV27 and TRBJ2-1; D is unclear. The sequence was obtained from a male donor with ankylosing spondylitis. The CDR3 DNA sequence: TGTGCCAGCGTCTTCTACGATGAGCAGTTCTTC. Protein: CASVFYDEQFF.